This T cell receptor beta chain was recorded in a study of blood T cell repertoires in COVID-19. Trimming took 3 bases from V and 3 from J, leaving 14 bases between them. From germline, CDR1 is MNHEY and CDR2 SVGEGT. The CDR3 length is 15 residues. Profiling relied on immunoSEQ multiplex PCR, and the TCRdb table lists in-frame clones only, not all of them. The data contain some 310,000 clones, just under 90% of them singletons. The sample consisted of PBMCs or T cells enriched from blood (not recorded which). The rearrangement uses TRBV6-2 or TRBV6-3 and TRBJ1-2, with D possibly matching TRBD1 (5 bases). The sequence was obtained from a woman in her 30s who had recovered from COVID-19. CDR3 amino acids: CASSYAGRNDYGYTF. As DNA, the CDR3 is TGTGCCAGCAGTTATGCAGGGAGGAACGACTATGGCTACACCTTC.